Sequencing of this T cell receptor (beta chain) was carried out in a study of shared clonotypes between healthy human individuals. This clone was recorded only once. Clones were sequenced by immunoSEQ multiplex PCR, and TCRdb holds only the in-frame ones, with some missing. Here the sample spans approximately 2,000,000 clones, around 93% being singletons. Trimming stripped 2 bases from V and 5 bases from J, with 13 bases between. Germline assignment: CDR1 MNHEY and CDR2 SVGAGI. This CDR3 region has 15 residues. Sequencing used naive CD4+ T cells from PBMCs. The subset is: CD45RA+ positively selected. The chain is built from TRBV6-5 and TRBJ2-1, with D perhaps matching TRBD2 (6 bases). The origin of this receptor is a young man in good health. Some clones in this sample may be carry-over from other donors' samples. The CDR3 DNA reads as TGTGCCAGCAGTTACCTGGGACTCTCAAACAATGAGCAGTTCTTC. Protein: CASSYLGLSNNEQFF.